This entry describes one T cell receptor (beta chain). The specificity of this receptor is unknown. Per-base qualities were not stored, and no clone one base away is much larger. The data belong to a study of blood T cells in healthy people across ages (dated by TCRdb to the mid-2010s). Describing the broader study: In model experiments, template switching captured roughly one uniquely barcoded TCR beta cDNA molecule for every two T cells. The study measured age-related changes in TCR beta repertoire diversity using deep sequencing normalized with unique cDNA molecular identifiers. The donors were divided into four age groups: young (average roughly 17 years), middle-aged (approximately 39), aged (about 56) and long-lived (nearly 85). To avoid experimental bias, donors of different ages were spread randomly across the sequencing lanes. Using the same blood draw, the study looked at two additional independent replicas of 1 million unique cDNA reads for two donors, one aged 18 to 30 and the other aged 80 or older. Overall results and qualifications from the work: Because donor CMV infection status was unknown, age-related changes in expanded clonotypes were potentially confounded. Total diversity estimates from one million sequenced T cells were considered lower bounds and underestimates. Observed TCR beta diversity per million T cells fell roughly linearly with age, and a significant reduction was already apparent by age around 40. Conclusive comparison of naive and antigen-experienced compartments was prevented by the profiling of bulk unsorted PBMCs. The percentage of naive T cells measured by flow cytometry correlated strongly with observed TCR beta diversity. Compared with the aged group, more naive CD4+ T cells, fewer expanded clones and increased TCR diversity were shown by the long-lived group, suggesting age selection.

Library method: 5' RACE. Sequencing was performed on an Illumina HiSeq 2500. A second about 6 to 11 cycle PCR used a sample-barcoded 5' primer and a J-beta primer mix. A template-switch 5' adaptor carrying 12 random nucleotides introduced a unique molecular identifier onto each TCR beta cDNA molecule. At least 2.5 million CDR3-containing paired-end reads were obtained from each sample. All of the RNA was converted into first-strand cDNA using the Mint cDNA synthesis kit, with a TRBC-specific oligonucleotide serving as the primer. Following uracil-DNA glycosylase treatment, all cDNA underwent a first 18-cycle PCR with the universal primers M1SS and BC2_uni_R. As for the original processing: For normalization, 1 million high-quality reads were randomly selected from each sample, with every read carrying a distinct molecular identifier. Reads with shared molecular identifiers were discarded instead of being binned into consensus sequences. CDR3 identification, clonotype clustering and error correction used MiTCR with a Q25 quality threshold and the strictest error-elimination algorithm. A nonparametric unseen species model with Euler transformation was used to estimate lower-bound total TCR beta diversity. Using fastp at Q25 and MiXCR, TCRdb reprocessed the public reads and kept productive beta chains. Entries that share a CDR3 protein sequence are merged under the most common genes and DNA. TCRdb's processing, not the authors', yielded these V and J calls. The sample records about a million distinct CDR3 sequences, roughly 51% of which are singletons. The ten largest make up 20% to 25% of the sample.

Trimming takes 3 bases from V and 7 bases from J, and the germline ends sit 9 bases apart. From the germline V gene, CDR1 is SGHTA and CDR2 is FQGNSA. Counted from cysteine to phenylalanine, this CDR3 has 12 amino acids. The read is trimmed to its CDR3 DNA, 36 bases read in frame from base 1. The donors were roughly 40 Caucasian individuals from Russia, aged roughly 6 to 95 years, who were systemically healthy. Each donor gave around 9.5 milliliters of peripheral blood, collected into EDTA-treated Vacutainer tubes. Ficoll-Paque density-gradient centrifugation was used to isolate PBMCs, with at least 7 million obtained per sample. Total RNA, at least 5.5 micrograms per sample, was extracted from PBMCs with Trizol reagent. For every donor, flow cytometry on a PBMC aliquot measured the percentage of naive CD45RAhigh/CD27high T cells.

This clonotype was obtained from a woman aged 55 to 70 in good health. Input material: blood. The V and J genes are TRBV7-2 and TRBJ1-1, with a tentative D gene TRBD1 over 5 matching bases. The CDR3 protein sequence reads: CASSFVRVEAFF. The sequenced DNA: TGTGCCAGCAGCTTCGTCAGGGTTGAAGCTTTCTTT.